The clone carrying this T cell receptor (beta chain) showed up just once. Its antigen is still unknown. These data belong to a study of CD8+CD57+ T cells in acquired aplastic anemia. The overall study: Yields of DNA that came from sorted CD4+ and CD8+ cells averaged approximately 3.5 ug. Study conclusions and caveats: Any difference that existed in CD8+ Simpson's diversity between patients and controls was not significant. Patients and controls turned out to have approximately 29 CD8+ CDR3 sequences in common.

Genomic DNA provided the template from which TCR beta VDJ and CDR3 profiles were obtained. From the reads, TCRdb called clonotypes with MiXCR, one entry per CDR3 protein. The sample comprises about 130,000 distinct CDR3 sequences, about half of which are singletons, and 2.5% rests with the top ten. V was cut by 2 bases and J by 1 base, with 8 bases left in between. Germline CDR1 SEHNR, CDR2 FQNEAQ (reference sequence). The CDR3 has 14 residues. Sequenced input: sorted CD4+, CD8+, or CD8+CD57+ T cells (not recorded which) from PBMCs. The TCR comes from a human donor in good health, serving as a control. This chain links TRBV7-9 with TRBJ1-1; D is perhaps TRBD1 (6 bases). In DNA form, the CDR3 reads TGTGCCAGCAGCTTATACAGGGAGAACACTGAAGCTTTCTTT. Translating gives CASSLYRENTEAFF.